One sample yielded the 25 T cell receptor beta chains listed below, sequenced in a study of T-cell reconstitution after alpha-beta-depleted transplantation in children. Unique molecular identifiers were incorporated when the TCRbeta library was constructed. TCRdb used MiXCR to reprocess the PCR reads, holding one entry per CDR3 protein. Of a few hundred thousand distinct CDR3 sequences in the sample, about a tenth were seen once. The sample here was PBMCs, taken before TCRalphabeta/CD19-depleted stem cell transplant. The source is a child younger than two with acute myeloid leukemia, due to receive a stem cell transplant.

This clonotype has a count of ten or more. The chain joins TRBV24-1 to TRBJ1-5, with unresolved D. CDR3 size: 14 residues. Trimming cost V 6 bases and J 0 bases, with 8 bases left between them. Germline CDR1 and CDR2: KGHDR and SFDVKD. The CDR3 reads CATSQTDSNQPQHF. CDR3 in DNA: TGTGCCACCAGTCAAACAGATAGCAATCAGCCCCAGCATTTT.

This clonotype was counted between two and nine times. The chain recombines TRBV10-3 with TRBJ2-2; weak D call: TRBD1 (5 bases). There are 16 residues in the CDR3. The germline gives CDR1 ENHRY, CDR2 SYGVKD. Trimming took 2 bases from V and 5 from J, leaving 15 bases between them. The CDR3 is CAISERKQVGTGELFF. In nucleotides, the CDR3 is TGTGCCATCAGTGAGAGGAAACAGGTGGGAACCGGGGAGCTGTTTTTT.

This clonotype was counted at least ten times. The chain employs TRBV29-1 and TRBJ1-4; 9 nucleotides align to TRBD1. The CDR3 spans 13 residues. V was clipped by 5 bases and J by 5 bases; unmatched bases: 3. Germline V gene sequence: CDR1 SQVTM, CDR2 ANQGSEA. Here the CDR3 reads CSVYRGRNEKLFF. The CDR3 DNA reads TGCAGCGTTTACAGGGGGCGCAATGAAAAACTGTTTTTT.

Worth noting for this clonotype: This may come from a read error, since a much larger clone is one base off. CDR3 DNA sequence: TGCGCCAGCAGCCAAGTTGGGTTTGGGAACACTGAAGCTTTCTTT. It is translated as CASSQVGFGNTEAFF. The chain combines TRBV4-1 with TRBJ1-1; D is unresolved. The length of the CDR3 is 15 residues. Per the germline V gene, CDR1 is MGHRA and CDR2 is YSYEKL. Deletions cut 1 base from V and 1 base from J, with 10 bases between.

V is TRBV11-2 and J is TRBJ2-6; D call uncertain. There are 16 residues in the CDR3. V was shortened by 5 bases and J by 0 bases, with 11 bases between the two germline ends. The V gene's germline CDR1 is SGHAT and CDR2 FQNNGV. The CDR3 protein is CASSTTTHSGANVLTF. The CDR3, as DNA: TGTGCCAGCAGCACAACGACACACTCTGGGGCCAACGTCCTGACTTTC.

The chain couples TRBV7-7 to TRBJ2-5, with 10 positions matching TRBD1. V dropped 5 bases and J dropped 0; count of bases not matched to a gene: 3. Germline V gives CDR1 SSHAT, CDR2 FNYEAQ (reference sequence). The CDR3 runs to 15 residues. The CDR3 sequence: CASSRDRGYQETQYF. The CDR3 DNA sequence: TGTGCCAGCAGCCGGGACAGGGGATACCAAGAGACCCAGTACTTC.

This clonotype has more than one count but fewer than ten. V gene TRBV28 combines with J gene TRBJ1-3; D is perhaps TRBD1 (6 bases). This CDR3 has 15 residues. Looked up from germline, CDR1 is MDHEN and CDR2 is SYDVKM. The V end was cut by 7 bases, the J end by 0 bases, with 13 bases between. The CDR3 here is CASKGPGVSGNTIYF. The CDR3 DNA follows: TGTGCCAGCAAGGGACCAGGGGTCTCTGGAAACACCATATATTTT.

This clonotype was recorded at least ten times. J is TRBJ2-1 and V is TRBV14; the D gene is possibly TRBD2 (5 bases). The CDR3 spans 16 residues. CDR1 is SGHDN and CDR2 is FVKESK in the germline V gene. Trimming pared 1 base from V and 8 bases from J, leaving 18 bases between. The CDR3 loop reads CASSQVLTREGDEQFF. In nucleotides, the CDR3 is TGTGCCAGCAGCCAAGTTCTCACGAGAGAGGGCGATGAGCAGTTCTTC. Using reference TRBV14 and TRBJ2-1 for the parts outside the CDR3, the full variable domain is EAGVTQFPSHSVIEKGQTVTLRCDPISGHDNLYWYRRVMGKEIKFLLHFVKESKQDESGMPNNRFLAERTGGTYSTLKVQPAELEDSGVYFCASSQVLTREGDEQFFGPGTRLTVL.

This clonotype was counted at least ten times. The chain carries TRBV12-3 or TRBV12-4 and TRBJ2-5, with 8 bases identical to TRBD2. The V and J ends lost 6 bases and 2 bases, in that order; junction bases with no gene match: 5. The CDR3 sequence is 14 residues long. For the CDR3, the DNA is TGTGCCAGCAGGATGAGCGGGGGTCAAGAGACCCAGTACTTC. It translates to CASRMSGGQETQYF.

The CDR3 bases are TGTGCCAGCAGTGCGACAGTCGGTCCCTATGGCTACACCTTC. Protein product: CASSATVGPYGYTF. The chain is built from TRBV12-3 or TRBV12-4 and TRBJ1-2; D might be TRBD1 (5 bases). V lost 5 bases, J lost 4 bases, and 14 bases lay in between. This CDR3 has 14 amino acids.

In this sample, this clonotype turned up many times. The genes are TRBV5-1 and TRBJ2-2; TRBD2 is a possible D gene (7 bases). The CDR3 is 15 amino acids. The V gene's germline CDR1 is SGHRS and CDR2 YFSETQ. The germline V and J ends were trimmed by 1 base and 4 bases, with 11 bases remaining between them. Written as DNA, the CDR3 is TGCGCCAGCAGCTTGCGGGGGGCGGTCACCGGGGAGCTGTTTTTT. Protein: CASSLRGAVTGELFF.

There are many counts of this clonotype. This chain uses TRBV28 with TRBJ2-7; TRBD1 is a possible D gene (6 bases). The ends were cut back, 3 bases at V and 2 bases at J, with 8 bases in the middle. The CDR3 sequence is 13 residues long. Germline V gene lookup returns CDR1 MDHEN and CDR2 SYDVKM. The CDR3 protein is CASSLGHTYEQYF. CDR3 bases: TGTGCCAGCAGTTTGGGACACACCTACGAGCAGTACTTC.

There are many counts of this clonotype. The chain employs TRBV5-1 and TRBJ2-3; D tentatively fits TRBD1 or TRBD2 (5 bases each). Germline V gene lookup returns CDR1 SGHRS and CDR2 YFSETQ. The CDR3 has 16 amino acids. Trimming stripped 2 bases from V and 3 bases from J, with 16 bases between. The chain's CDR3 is CASSFRGRPLTDTQYF. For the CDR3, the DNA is TGCGCCAGCAGCTTCCGGGGCAGACCCCTAACAGATACGCAGTATTTT. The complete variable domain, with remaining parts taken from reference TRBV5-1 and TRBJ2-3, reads KAGVTQTPRYLIKTRGQQVTLSCSPISGHRSVSWYQQTPGQGLQFLFEYFSETQRNKGNFPGRFSGRQFSNSRSEMNVSTLELGDSALYLCASSFRGRPLTDTQYFGPGTRLTVL.

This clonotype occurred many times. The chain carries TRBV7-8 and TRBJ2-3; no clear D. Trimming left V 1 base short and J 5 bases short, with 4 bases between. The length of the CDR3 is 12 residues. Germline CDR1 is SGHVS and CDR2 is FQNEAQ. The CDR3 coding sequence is TGTGCCAGCAGCTTAGGAGTAGATACGCAGTATTTT. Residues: CASSLGVDTQYF. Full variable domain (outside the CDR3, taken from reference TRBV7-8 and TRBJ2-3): GAGVSQSPRYKVAKRGQDVALRCDPISGHVSLFWYQQALGQGPEFLTYFQNEAQLDKSGLPSDRFFAERPEGSVSTLKIQRTQQEDSAVYLCASSLGVDTQYFGPGTRLTVL.

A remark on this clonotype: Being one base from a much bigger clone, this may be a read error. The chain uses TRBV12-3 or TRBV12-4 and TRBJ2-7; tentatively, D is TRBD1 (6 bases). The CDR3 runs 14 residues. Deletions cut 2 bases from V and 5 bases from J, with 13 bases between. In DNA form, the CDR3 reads TGTGCCAGCAGTTTAACCGACAGGATCCACGAGCAGTACTTC. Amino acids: CASSLTDRIHEQYF.

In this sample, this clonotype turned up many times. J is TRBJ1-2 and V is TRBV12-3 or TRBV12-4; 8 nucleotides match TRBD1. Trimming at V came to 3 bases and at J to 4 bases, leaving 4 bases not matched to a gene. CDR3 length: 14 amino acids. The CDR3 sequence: CASSLTGVLYGYTF. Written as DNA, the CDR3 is TGTGCCAGCAGTTTGACAGGGGTCCTCTATGGCTACACCTTC.

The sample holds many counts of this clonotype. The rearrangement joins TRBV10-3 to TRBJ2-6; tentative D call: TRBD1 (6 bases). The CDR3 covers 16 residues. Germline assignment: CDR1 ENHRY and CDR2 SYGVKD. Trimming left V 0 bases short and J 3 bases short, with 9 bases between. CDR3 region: CAISESGANGANVLTF. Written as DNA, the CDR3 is TGTGCCATCAGTGAGTCGGGGGCTAATGGGGCCAACGTCCTGACTTTC.

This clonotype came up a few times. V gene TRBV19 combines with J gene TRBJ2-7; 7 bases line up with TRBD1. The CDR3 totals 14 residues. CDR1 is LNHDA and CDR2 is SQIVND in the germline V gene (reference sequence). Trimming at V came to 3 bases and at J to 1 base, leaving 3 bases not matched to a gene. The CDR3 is CASSIRDRSYEQYF. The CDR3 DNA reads TGTGCCAGTAGTATTAGGGACAGATCCTACGAGCAGTACTTC.

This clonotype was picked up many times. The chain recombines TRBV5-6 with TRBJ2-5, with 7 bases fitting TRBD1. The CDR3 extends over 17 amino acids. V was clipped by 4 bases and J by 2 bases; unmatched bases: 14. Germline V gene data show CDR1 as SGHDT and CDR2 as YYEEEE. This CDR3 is CASSLFPWDSLQETQYF. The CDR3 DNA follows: TGTGCCAGCAGCCTCTTCCCGTGGGACAGCCTTCAAGAGACCCAGTACTTC.

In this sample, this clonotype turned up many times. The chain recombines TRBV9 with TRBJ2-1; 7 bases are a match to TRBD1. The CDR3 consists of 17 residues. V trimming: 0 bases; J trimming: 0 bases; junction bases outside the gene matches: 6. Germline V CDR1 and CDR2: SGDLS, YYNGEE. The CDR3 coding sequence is TGTGCCAGCAGCGTAGCACAGGGGCGCAGCTCCTACAATGAGCAGTTCTTC. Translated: CASSVAQGRSSYNEQFF.

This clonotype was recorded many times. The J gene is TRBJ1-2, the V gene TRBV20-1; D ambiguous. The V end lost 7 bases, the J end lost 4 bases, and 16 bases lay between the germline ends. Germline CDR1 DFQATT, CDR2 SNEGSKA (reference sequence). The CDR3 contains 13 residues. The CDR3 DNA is TGCAGTGTAGGGTCTGGCGGCAGCTATGGCTACACCTTC. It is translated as CSVGSGGSYGYTF.

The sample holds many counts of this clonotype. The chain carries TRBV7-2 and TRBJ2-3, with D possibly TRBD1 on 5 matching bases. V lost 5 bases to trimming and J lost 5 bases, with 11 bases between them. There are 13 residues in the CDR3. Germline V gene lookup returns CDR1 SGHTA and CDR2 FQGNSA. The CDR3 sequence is CASSPRVEDTQYF. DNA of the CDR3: TGTGCCAGCAGCCCCAGGGTGGAAGATACGCAGTATTTT.

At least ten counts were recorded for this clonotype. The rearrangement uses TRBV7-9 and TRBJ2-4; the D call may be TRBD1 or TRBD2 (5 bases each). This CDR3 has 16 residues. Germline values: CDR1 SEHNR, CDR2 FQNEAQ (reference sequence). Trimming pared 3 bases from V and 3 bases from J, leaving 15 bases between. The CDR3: CASSLGTGRGKNIQYF. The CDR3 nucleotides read TGTGCCAGCAGCTTGGGGACCGGAAGGGGCAAAAACATTCAGTACTTC.

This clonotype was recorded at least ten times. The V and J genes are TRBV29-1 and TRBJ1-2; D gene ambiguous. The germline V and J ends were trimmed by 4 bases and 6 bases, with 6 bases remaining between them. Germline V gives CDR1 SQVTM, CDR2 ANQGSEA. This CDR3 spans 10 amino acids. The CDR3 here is CSVAGNGYTF. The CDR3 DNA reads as TGCAGCGTTGCGGGGAATGGCTACACCTTC.

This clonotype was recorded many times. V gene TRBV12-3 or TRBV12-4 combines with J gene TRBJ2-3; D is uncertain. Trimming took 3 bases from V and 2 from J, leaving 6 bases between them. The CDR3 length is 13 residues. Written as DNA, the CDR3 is TGTGCCAGCAGTTTTCCCAACACAGATACGCAGTATTTT. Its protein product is CASSFPNTDTQYF.